This is a list of T cell receptor beta chains from one sample in a study of cytomegalovirus exposure and HLA in healthy donors. Method: immunoSEQ multiplex PCR; TCRdb's copy keeps in-frame clones and lacks some. The sample carries around 150,000 clones, roughly three quarters recorded once. The sequencing sample was made of PBMCs. The receptors stem from a man aged 35-49 years in good health and CMV-seropositive. Each CDR3 is given with its conserved first and last residue. D genes are given only for firm matches. The size entry is marked missing in some rows and otherwise reads once, few, many or a size class.

CDR3 DNA: TGTGCCAGCAGCTTAGTCAGGGCGGGGGGCCCTTCACCCCTCCACTTT
CDR3 protein: CASSLVRAGGPSPLHF
clone size: NA
J gene: TRBJ1-6
V gene: TRBV7-2
D gene: NA

CDR3 DNA: TGTGCCAGCAGTGAAGTATTAAGGAGACAGCCCCAGCATTTT
CDR3 protein: CASSEVLRRQPQHF
clone size: NA
J gene: TRBJ1-5
V gene: TRBV2
D gene: NA

CDR3 DNA: TGTGCCAGCAGTGATAGGGGCAGGGCGTCCGATGGCTACACCTTC
CDR3 protein: CASSDRGRASDGYTF
clone size: NA
J gene: TRBJ1-2
V gene: TRBV25-1
D gene: NA

CDR3 DNA: TGTGCCAGCAGCCAGGGACAGTTGGGCTCCAGTTCCTATGGCTACACCTTC
CDR3 protein: CASSQGQLGSSSYGYTF
clone size: few
J gene: TRBJ1-2
V gene: TRBV7-2
D gene: TRBD1

CDR3 DNA: TGTGCCAGCAGTTACTCGGAGGAGGGCAGCCTCTATGGCTACACCTTC
CDR3 protein: CASSYSEEGSLYGYTF
clone size: NA
J gene: TRBJ1-2
V gene: TRBV6-6
D gene: NA

CDR3 DNA: TGTGCCAGTAGCAAAACACTGGCAGACTCCTACACCTTC
CDR3 protein: CASSKTLADSYTF
clone size: NA
J gene: TRBJ1-2
V gene: TRBV19
D gene: NA

CDR3 DNA: TGTGCCAGCAGTTACTCGAACAGGGGTGGAGGCTATGGCTACACCTTC
CDR3 protein: CASSYSNRGGGYGYTF
clone size: NA
J gene: TRBJ1-2
V gene: TRBV6-5
D gene: TRBD1

CDR3 DNA: TGTGCCAGCAGCTTGAGGAAAGGTACGAGGGCCCAGTACTTC
CDR3 protein: CASSLRKGTRAQYF
clone size: few
J gene: TRBJ2-5
V gene: TRBV5-7
D gene: NA

CDR3 DNA: TGCGCCAGCAGCTTGTGGGCAGGGGCCTACAATGAGCAGTTCTTC
CDR3 protein: CASSLWAGAYNEQFF
clone size: NA
J gene: TRBJ2-1
V gene: TRBV5-1
D gene: NA

CDR3 DNA: TGTGCCACCGTTAGTCCCTCCGACAACGAGCAGTACTTC
CDR3 protein: CATVSPSDNEQYF
clone size: once
J gene: TRBJ2-7
V gene: TRBV18
D gene: NA

CDR3 DNA: TGTGCCAGCAGCCTAGCGGGGGGGGACTCCTACAATGAGCAGTTCTTC
CDR3 protein: CASSLAGGDSYNEQFF
clone size: once
J gene: TRBJ2-1
V gene: TRBV5-6
D gene: TRBD2

CDR3 DNA: TGTGCCAGCAGTCCAGGGGGTTATGGCGGAAACACCATATATTTT
CDR3 protein: CASSPGGYGGNTIYF
clone size: few
J gene: TRBJ1-3
V gene: TRBV6-5
D gene: TRBD1

CDR3 DNA: TGTGCCAGCAGCGGATCCCGAGACAGGGCCCACTTC
CDR3 protein: CASSGSRDRAHF
clone size: NA
J gene: TRBJ1-2
V gene: TRBV7-9
D gene: TRBD1

CDR3 DNA: TGTGCCAGTAGCCAGGACAGGGACAATGAGCAGTTCTTC
CDR3 protein: CASSQDRDNEQFF
clone size: NA
J gene: TRBJ2-1
V gene: TRBV19
D gene: TRBD1

CDR3 DNA: TGTGCCAGCTCACCACCGTCAGGACAGGGGTCGAACACTGAAGCTTTCTTT
CDR3 protein: CASSPPSGQGSNTEAFF
clone size: NA
J gene: TRBJ1-1
V gene: TRBV18
D gene: TRBD1

CDR3 DNA: TGCGCCAGCAGCTTGGTGAATTGGCGGGGGGGCTACGAGCAGTACTTC
CDR3 protein: CASSLVNWRGGYEQYF
clone size: few
J gene: TRBJ2-7
V gene: TRBV5-1
D gene: TRBD2

CDR3 DNA: TGTGCCAGCACCAAGGGGGCGAACACCGGGGAGCTGTTTTTT
CDR3 protein: CASTKGANTGELFF
clone size: few
J gene: TRBJ2-2
V gene: TRBV7-2
D gene: NA

CDR3 DNA: TGTGCCAGCAGCTTAGTTCCCGGACAAAACACTGAAGCTTTCTTT
CDR3 protein: CASSLVPGQNTEAFF
clone size: NA
J gene: TRBJ1-1
V gene: TRBV7-2
D gene: NA

CDR3 DNA: TGTGCCAGCAGCCCGACAGGGGGCTATGGCTACACCTTC
CDR3 protein: CASSPTGGYGYTF
clone size: NA
J gene: TRBJ1-2
V gene: TRBV25-1
D gene: TRBD1

CDR3 DNA: TGTGCCAGCAGGCAGGTCAATGAGCAGTTCTTC
CDR3 protein: CASRQVNEQFF
clone size: few
J gene: TRBJ2-1
V gene: TRBV6-5
D gene: NA

CDR3 DNA: TGTGCCAGCACCCCTGAGGGGGCGATTGAGGAAAAACTGTTTTTT
CDR3 protein: CASTPEGAIEEKLFF
clone size: NA
J gene: TRBJ1-4
V gene: TRBV2
D gene: TRBD1

CDR3 DNA: TGTGCCAGCAGCTCCTCTTGGGCGCTCGCCTACGAGCAGTACTTC
CDR3 protein: CASSSSWALAYEQYF
clone size: few
J gene: TRBJ2-7
V gene: TRBV6-5
D gene: NA

CDR3 DNA: TGTGCCAGCTCACTGGACAGTCCGAACACCGGGGAGCTGTTTTTT
CDR3 protein: CASSLDSPNTGELFF
clone size: NA
J gene: TRBJ2-2
V gene: TRBV18
D gene: NA

CDR3 DNA: TGTGCCAGCAGCCAAGGGGCTTGGCGGGGCAGGTCCTACAATGAGCAGTTCTTC
CDR3 protein: CASSQGAWRGRSYNEQFF
clone size: NA
J gene: TRBJ2-1
V gene: TRBV4-2
D gene: NA

CDR3 DNA: TGCAGTCGAGGGGGTGGTGGCTACACCTTC
CDR3 protein: CSRGGGGYTF
clone size: NA
J gene: TRBJ1-2
V gene: TRBV20-1
D gene: NA

CDR3 DNA: TGCGCCAGCAGCTTGGCGGGATCCGAGAACACTGAAGCTTTCTTT
CDR3 protein: CASSLAGSENTEAFF
clone size: NA
J gene: TRBJ1-1
V gene: TRBV5-1
D gene: NA

CDR3 DNA: TGTGCCAGCAGGAGAGAGCTTCGTGGGCAGGGGGTTCGCACCATATATTTT
CDR3 protein: CASRRELRGQGVRTIYF
clone size: NA
J gene: TRBJ1-3
V gene: TRBV2
D gene: TRBD1

CDR3 DNA: TGTGCCAGCAGCTTGTACAACCAGCCCCAGCATTTT
CDR3 protein: CASSLYNQPQHF
clone size: NA
J gene: TRBJ1-5
V gene: TRBV5-8
D gene: NA

CDR3 DNA: TGTGCCAGTTCCCGGACTGGATCTGGAAACACCATATATTTT
CDR3 protein: CASSRTGSGNTIYF
clone size: NA
J gene: TRBJ1-3
V gene: TRBV19
D gene: NA

CDR3 DNA: TGTGCCAGCGCGCTCGGGGACACAACCTACGAGCAGTACTTC
CDR3 protein: CASALGDTTYEQYF
clone size: NA
J gene: TRBJ2-7
V gene: TRBV6-1
D gene: NA

CDR3 DNA: TGTGCCAGCAGTACAAGGGGAGATACGCAGTATTTT
CDR3 protein: CASSTRGDTQYF
clone size: NA
J gene: TRBJ2-3
V gene: TRBV27
D gene: NA

CDR3 DNA: TGTGCCAGTAGTGTCGACCCGGGACACAATAATTCACCCCTCCACTTT
CDR3 protein: CASSVDPGHNNSPLHF
clone size: NA
J gene: TRBJ1-6
V gene: TRBV19
D gene: NA

CDR3 DNA: TGTGCCAGCAGCTTAGGGGGGGTGGAAGGCTACACCTTC
CDR3 protein: CASSLGGVEGYTF
clone size: few
J gene: TRBJ1-2
V gene: TRBV7-2
D gene: NA

CDR3 DNA: TGTGCTAGTGGTTTGGCGGGGGAAGTGGAAGCTTTCTTT
CDR3 protein: CASGLAGEVEAFF
clone size: NA
J gene: TRBJ1-1
V gene: TRBV12-5
D gene: NA

CDR3 DNA: TGTGCCAGCAGCTCCCTGGACACCCCGACTGAAGCTTTCTTT
CDR3 protein: CASSSLDTPTEAFF
clone size: NA
J gene: TRBJ1-1
V gene: TRBV7-2
D gene: NA

CDR3 DNA: TGTGCCAGCAGAACCGAGACATCGAACACTGAAGCTTTCTTT
CDR3 protein: CASRTETSNTEAFF
clone size: few
J gene: TRBJ1-1
V gene: TRBV5-4
D gene: NA

CDR3 DNA: TGCGCCAGCAGCCAAGTTCAGGGGGCACTTCCTACGTTCTCTGGGGCCAACGTCCTGACTTTC
CDR3 protein: CASSQVQGALPTFSGANVLTF
clone size: few
J gene: TRBJ2-6
V gene: TRBV4-1
D gene: TRBD1

CDR3 DNA: TGTGCCAGCAGCGGAGGGGATCTGCGGGGGCGGAGGGAGCAGTTCTTC
CDR3 protein: CASSGGDLRGRREQFF
clone size: NA
J gene: TRBJ2-1
V gene: TRBV9
D gene: NA

CDR3 DNA: TGTGCCATCAGTGAGGATCCGGGGAACGGGGAGCTGTTTTTT
CDR3 protein: CAISEDPGNGELFF
clone size: NA
J gene: TRBJ2-2
V gene: TRBV10-3
D gene: NA

CDR3 DNA: TGTGCCACGAAGCCGGGACAGGGGCTCCGGGGGTATAATTCACCCCTCCACTTT
CDR3 protein: CATKPGQGLRGYNSPLHF
clone size: NA
J gene: TRBJ1-6
V gene: TRBV15
D gene: TRBD1